The next 28 T cell receptor beta chains were all read from a single sample in a study of T cells in tumors after PD-1 blockade (dated by TCRdb to the late 2010s). Libraries were made using the immunoSEQ multiplex PCR assay. TCRdb re-hosts the immuneACCESS table, in-frame sequences only. Its copies lack some clones; in the studies checked, an unresolved V gene accounts for under half of them, and the cause for the rest is not known. Recorded for this sample are 35,000 or so clones; 78% of them occurred a single time. In total, the top ten clones hold roughly 39% of the sample. The intended sense of this specimen's time point label: before anti-PD-1 therapy. The sample consisted of PBMCs, taken before anti-PD-1 treatment. Every receptor here comes from a human donor with basal cell carcinoma.

The chain links TRBV7-9 to TRBJ2-5; perhaps TRBD1 as D (5 bases). V lost 6 bases and J lost 4, with 15 bases in between. Germline values: CDR1 SEHNR, CDR2 FQNEAQ (reference sequence). CDR3 length: 14 residues. In nucleotides, the CDR3 is TGTGCCAGCAGGCGAGGCGGAAGGGGAGAGACCCAGTACTTC. Protein product: CASRRGGRGETQYF.

The CDR3 reads CASSFSGQGESPLHF. CDR3 sequence (DNA): TGTGCCAGCAGCTTCTCAGGGCAGGGCGAATCACCCCTCCACTTT. The chain employs TRBV7-2 and TRBJ1-6; weak D call: TRBD1 (5 bases). Germline V lookup: CDR1 SGHTA, CDR2 FQGNSA. Trimming pared 3 bases from V and 10 bases from J, leaving 16 bases between. The CDR3 consists of 15 residues.

J is TRBJ2-1 and V is TRBV24-1; perhaps TRBD1 as D (5 bases). Germline CDR1 reads KGHDR; CDR2 reads SFDVKD. The CDR3 sequence is 15 residues long. Trimming stripped 4 bases from V and 5 bases from J, with 14 bases between. The CDR3 is CATSDRRRGNNEQFF. CDR3 nucleotide sequence: TGTGCCACCAGTGACCGGCGAAGGGGAAACAATGAGCAGTTCTTC.

Only a few counts were recorded for this clone. J is TRBJ1-5 and V is TRBV5-4; D is unresolved. Trimming shortened V by 1 base and J by 0 bases, and 11 bases separated the two germline ends. This CDR3 spans 16 amino acids. Germline-derived CDR1 and CDR2 are SGHNT and YYREEE (reference sequence). CDR3 sequence (DNA): TGTGCCAGCAGCTTGAGACTTGAATATAGCAATCAGCCCCAGCATTTT. Translated: CASSLRLEYSNQPQHF.

The CDR3 coding sequence is TGCGCCAGCAGCCAAGAAAGGGGGACTAGCGGGCTAAATGAGCAGTTCTTC. The encoded protein is CASSQERGTSGLNEQFF. This chain joins TRBV4-3 and TRBJ2-1, with 12 bases fitting TRBD2. The CDR3 contains 17 residues. Germline trimming cut 0 bases from V and 7 bases from J; bases unmatched to any gene: 7. Per the germline V gene, CDR1 is LGHNA and CDR2 is YSLEER.

The genes are TRBV7-2 and TRBJ1-2; D perhaps matches TRBD1 (5 bases). The CDR3 is made up of 14 amino acids. Trimming left V 0 bases short and J 8 bases short, with 13 bases between. The germline CDR1 and CDR2 sequences are SGHTA and FQGNSA. The CDR3 sequence: CASSLAAGNRGYTF. The CDR3 nucleotides read TGTGCCAGCAGCTTAGCGGCAGGGAATAGGGGCTACACCTTC.

V is TRBV5-4 and J is TRBJ2-4, with 7 positions matching TRBD2. V dropped 6 bases and J dropped 1; count of bases not matched to a gene: 7. In germline, CDR1 is SGHNT, CDR2 YYREEE (reference sequence). CDR3 length: 15 residues. This CDR3 is CASNPGAGAKNIQYF. The CDR3 nucleotides are TGTGCCAGCAACCCCGGAGCGGGGGCCAAAAACATTCAGTACTTC.

The chain is built from TRBV27 and TRBJ1-2, with a possible D match to TRBD1 (5 bases). V dropped 6 bases and J dropped 2 bases, with 13 bases sitting between them. Germline V gives CDR1 MNHEY, CDR2 SMNVEV (reference sequence). This CDR3 spans 14 amino acids. The CDR3 region is CASSGTTNNYGYTF. The CDR3 DNA reads TGTGCCAGCAGCGGGACGACAAACAACTATGGCTACACCTTC.

This clone was seen a handful of times. V and J are TRBV19 and TRBJ1-5; D gene uncertain. The length of the CDR3 is 16 residues. CDR1 and CDR2 (germline): LNHDA, SQIVND (reference sequence). The V gene lost 3 bases and the J gene lost 2 bases, with 14 bases spanning the gap. CDR3 in DNA: TGTGCCAGTAGTATCATTGGGCCGGCAGGCAATCAGCCCCAGCATTTT. Its translation is CASSIIGPAGNQPQHF.

The chain links TRBV5-4 to TRBJ2-5, with D perhaps TRBD1 or TRBD2 (5 bases each). The V gene lost 4 bases and the J gene lost 4 bases, with 14 bases spanning the gap. Germline V gives CDR1 SGHNT, CDR2 YYREEE (reference sequence). The CDR3 has 14 amino acids. CDR3 sequence (DNA): TGTGCCAGCAGCCGGGACCAGGGTCCAGAGACCCAGTACTTC. It specifies CASSRDQGPETQYF.

V is TRBV5-1 and J is TRBJ2-1, with D maybe TRBD2 (6 bases). Trimming shortened V by 4 bases and J by 7 bases, and 15 bases separated the two germline ends. This CDR3 is 14 amino acids long. Germline V lookup: CDR1 SGHRS, CDR2 YFSETQ. The CDR3 here is CASSPNDRGNEQFF. In nucleotides, the CDR3 is TGCGCCAGCAGCCCGAACGACCGGGGGAATGAGCAGTTCTTC.

The gene calls are TRBV7-8 and TRBJ1-6; TRBD1 is a possible D gene (5 bases). V was trimmed by 7 bases and J by 1 base, leaving 17 bases between them. In germline, CDR1 is SGHVS, CDR2 FQNEAQ. CDR3 size: 17 residues. The CDR3 sequence: CASTLGGVRSYNSPLHF. The CDR3 coding sequence is TGTGCCAGCACCCTCGGGGGGGTGCGATCCTATAATTCACCCCTCCACTTT.

The V call is TRBV6-5, the J call TRBJ2-5, with TRBD1 matching 9 bases. Looked up from germline, CDR1 is MNHEY and CDR2 is SVGAGI. This CDR3 comprises 15 residues. Unmatched junction bases numbered 11, after V lost 8 bases and J lost 4 bases. CDR3 region: CASEYLRDRAETQYF. The CDR3 DNA follows: TGTGCCAGCGAGTACCTCCGGGACAGGGCAGAGACCCAGTACTTC.

The CDR3 nucleotides are TGTGCCTCCCGAGGGGCCAACGTCCTGACTTTC. Translated: CASRGANVLTF. The V call is TRBV9, the J call TRBJ2-6; D unresolved. Trimming shortened V by 10 bases and J by 4 bases, and 6 bases separated the two germline ends. CDR1 is SGDLS and CDR2 is YYNGEE in the germline V gene. The CDR3 extends over 11 amino acids.

CDR3 DNA sequence: TGTGCCAGTAGTCCAGGTTCTTATGGCTACACCTTC. Translated: CASSPGSYGYTF. V and J are TRBV19 and TRBJ1-2; D unclear. Trimming removed 5 bases from V and 5 bases from J, with 9 bases in between. CDR1 is LNHDA, CDR2 SQIVND, per germline (reference sequence). The CDR3 sequence is 12 residues long.

The chain uses TRBV4-3 and TRBJ2-1; no firm D call. This CDR3 region has 16 residues. From germline, CDR1 is LGHNA and CDR2 YSLEER. V shed 0 bases and J shed 0 bases, with 9 bases lying between them. The CDR3 loop is CASSQDLGISYNEQFF. For the CDR3, the DNA is TGCGCCAGCAGCCAAGATCTGGGTATCTCCTACAATGAGCAGTTCTTC.

This rearrangement joins TRBV4-3 to TRBJ2-7; D is uncertain. Germline lookup yields CDR1 LGHNA and CDR2 YSLEER. This CDR3 is built from 15 residues. Trimming took off 0 bases at V and 3 bases at J, with 12 bases between the two ends. The DNA of the CDR3 is TGCGCCAGCAGCCAAGACCTTAGTAGGGTCTACGAGCAGTACTTC. Protein sequence: CASSQDLSRVYEQYF.

This chain uses TRBV29-1 with TRBJ1-1; D unresolved. The V and J ends lost 3 bases and 3 bases respectively, with 17 bases between them. Germline loops: CDR1 SQVTM, CDR2 ANQGSEA. The CDR3 is 15 residues long. CDR3 coding DNA: TGCAGCGTTGAGACGTTCAGGACTAGCGACACTGAAGCTTTCTTT. This sequence encodes CSVETFRTSDTEAFF.

The rearrangement uses TRBV7-2 and TRBJ2-2; a possible D gene is TRBD1 (6 bases). This CDR3 is 13 amino acids long. V lost 2 bases and J 5 bases, leaving 6 bases between the germline ends. From germline, CDR1 is SGHTA and CDR2 FQGNSA. CDR3 DNA sequence: TGTGCCAGCAGCTTAAGGGGGACCGGGGAGCTGTTTTTT. It yields the protein CASSLRGTGELFF.

This clone was recorded only once. V and J are TRBV11-3 and TRBJ2-7; 16 bases match TRBD2. Trimming removed 4 bases from V and 8 bases from J; junction bases left unmatched: 5. Looked up from germline, CDR1 is SGHNT and CDR2 is YENEEA. The CDR3 extends over 15 amino acids. CDR3 in DNA: TGTGCCAGCAGCTCCGGGACTAGCGGGGGGGGGCAGCAGTACTTC. Translating gives CASSSGTSGGGQQYF. Full variable domain (remainder filled in from reference TRBV11-3 and TRBJ2-7): EAGVVQSPRYKIIEKKQPVAFWCNPISGHNTLYWYLQNLGQGPELLIRYENEEAVDDSQLPKDRFSAERLKGVDSTLKIQPAELGDSAVYLCASSSGTSGGGQQYFGPGTRLTVT.

This clone is deemed medium-sized. The chain employs TRBV2 and TRBJ1-5, with D tentatively TRBD1 (6 bases). The V end lost 6 bases, the J end lost 9 bases, and 18 bases lay between the germline ends. CDR1 SNHLY and CDR2 FYNNEI come from the germline V gene. The length of the CDR3 is 14 residues. The CDR3 bases are TGTGCCAGCAGAGTGGAGACAGGAGCGGGGCCCCAGCATTTT. Translation: CASRVETGAGPQHF.

This clone was picked up one time. This sequence joins TRBV19 and TRBJ2-1; D may match TRBD1 or TRBD2 (5 bases each). The CDR3 runs 15 residues. The V end lost 3 bases, the J end lost 0 bases, and 9 bases lay between the germline ends. The germline V gene encodes CDR1 LNHDA and CDR2 SQIVND (reference sequence). The CDR3 here is CASSIRESSYNEQFF. CDR3 nucleotide sequence: TGTGCCAGTAGTATCAGGGAGAGCTCCTACAATGAGCAGTTCTTC.

The chain joins TRBV20-1 to TRBJ1-1; a possible D gene is TRBD1 (5 bases). From germline, CDR1 is DFQATT and CDR2 SNEGSKA (reference sequence). V was clipped by 6 bases and J by 8 bases, with 13 bases between them. The length of the CDR3 is 11 residues. In DNA, the CDR3 is TGCAGTGCATCGGGAGGACAAGAAGCTTTCTTT. Translated: CSASGGQEAFF.

This chain uses TRBV7-8 with TRBJ2-7, with D maybe TRBD1 (5 bases). Germline CDR1 reads SGHVS; CDR2 reads FQNEAQ. V was pared by 4 bases and J by 6 bases, with 13 bases between. The CDR3 contains 13 residues. CDR3 sequence reads: CASSSYDSAEQYF. The CDR3 DNA reads as TGTGCCAGCAGCTCCTATGACAGTGCCGAGCAGTACTTC.

About this clone: The sample contains more than one DNA sequence encoding this CDR3. The CDR3 bases are TGTGCCAGCAGGGGTCCTAGCAATCAGCCCCAGCATTTT. Translation gives CASRGPSNQPQHF. The chain links TRBV6-5 to TRBJ1-5; D is uncertain. The V and J ends lost 6 bases and 0 bases respectively, with 6 bases between them. This CDR3 has 13 amino acids. Germline V lookup: CDR1 MNHEY, CDR2 SVGAGI.

The chain combines TRBV7-3 with TRBJ2-1, with a tentative D call TRBD1 (5 bases). Germline CDR1 reads SGHTA; CDR2 reads FQGTGA. Trimming stripped 2 bases from V and 0 bases from J, with 8 bases between. The CDR3 runs 15 residues. CDR3 DNA: TGTGCCAGCAGCTTAGGGGCGAGCTCCTACAATGAGCAGTTCTTC. Residues: CASSLGASSYNEQFF.

The rearrangement uses TRBV18 and TRBJ1-6; TRBD1 matches at 7 bases. V trimming: 3 bases; J trimming: 6 bases; junction bases outside the gene matches: 8. Germline assignment: CDR1 KGHSH and CDR2 LQKENI. The CDR3 is 16 amino acids. CDR3 sequence reads: CASSPRQGNSNSPLHF. CDR3 sequence (DNA): TGTGCCAGCTCACCGCGACAGGGAAACAGTAATTCACCCCTCCACTTT.

CDR3: CASSYDRAASGELFF. The DNA of the CDR3 is TGTGCCAGCAGCTATGACAGGGCGGCGAGCGGGGAGCTGTTTTTT. The chain recombines TRBV7-3 with TRBJ2-2, with 7 bases lining up with TRBD1. This CDR3 has 15 residues. With V trimmed by 4 bases and J by 7 bases, 9 bases remained unmatched. The germline V gene encodes CDR1 SGHTA and CDR2 FQGTGA.